The sequence of this T cell receptor beta chain was determined in a study of T cell changes during pregnancy in multiple sclerosis. The CDR3 loop spans 12 amino acids. Germline CDR1 SGHRS, CDR2 YFSETQ. V lost 0 bases and J 8 bases, leaving 8 bases between the germline ends. Produced via immunoSEQ multiplex PCR; TCRdb's table is partial and in-frame only. The data show about 49,000 clones, 80% to 95% seen once. The V gene is TRBV5-1, the J gene TRBJ1-2; D gene uncertain. Here the sequenced sample was peripheral blood, taken after pregnancy. This receptor was obtained from a female donor with multiple sclerosis, enrolled in a pregnancy study. This CDR3 reads CASSLGSEGYTF. Written as DNA, the CDR3 is TGCGCCAGCAGCTTGGGTTCGGAGGGCTACACCTTC.